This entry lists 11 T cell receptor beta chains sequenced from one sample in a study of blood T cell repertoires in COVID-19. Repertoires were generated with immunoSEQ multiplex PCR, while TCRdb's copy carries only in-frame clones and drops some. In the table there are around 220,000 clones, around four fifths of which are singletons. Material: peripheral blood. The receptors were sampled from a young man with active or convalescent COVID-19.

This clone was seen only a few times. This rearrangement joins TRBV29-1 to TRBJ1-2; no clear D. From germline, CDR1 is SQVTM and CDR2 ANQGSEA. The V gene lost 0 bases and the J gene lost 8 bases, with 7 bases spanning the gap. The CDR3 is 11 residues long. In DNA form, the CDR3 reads TGCAGCGTTGAAGATCTCCTAGGCTACACCTTC. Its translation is CSVEDLLGYTF.

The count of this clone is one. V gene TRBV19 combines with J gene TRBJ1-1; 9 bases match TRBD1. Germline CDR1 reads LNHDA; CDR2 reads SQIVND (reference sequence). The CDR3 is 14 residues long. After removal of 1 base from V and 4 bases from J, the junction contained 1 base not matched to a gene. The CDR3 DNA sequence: TGTGCCAGTAGTATAGGGACAGGGGCCACTGAAGCTTTCTTT. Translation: CASSIGTGATEAFF.

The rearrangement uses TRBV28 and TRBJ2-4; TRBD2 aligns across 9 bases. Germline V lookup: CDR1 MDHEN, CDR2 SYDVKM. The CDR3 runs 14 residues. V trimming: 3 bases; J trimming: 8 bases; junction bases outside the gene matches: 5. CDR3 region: CASSLAGGPDIQYF. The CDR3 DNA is TGTGCCAGCAGTTTGGCGGGGGGGCCTGACATTCAGTACTTC. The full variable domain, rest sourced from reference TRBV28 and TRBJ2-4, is DVKVTQSSRYLVKRTGEKVFLECVQDMDHENMFWYRQDPGLGLRLIYFSYDVKMKEKGDIPEGYSVSREKKERFSLILESASTNQTSMYLCASSLAGGPDIQYFGAGTRLSVL.

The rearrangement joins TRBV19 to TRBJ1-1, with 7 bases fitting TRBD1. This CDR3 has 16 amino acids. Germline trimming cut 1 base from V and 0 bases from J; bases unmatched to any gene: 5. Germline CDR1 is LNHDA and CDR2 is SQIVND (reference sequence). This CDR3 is CASSIAGDSLNTEAFF. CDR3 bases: TGTGCCAGTAGTATAGCAGGGGACAGCCTGAACACTGAAGCTTTCTTT.

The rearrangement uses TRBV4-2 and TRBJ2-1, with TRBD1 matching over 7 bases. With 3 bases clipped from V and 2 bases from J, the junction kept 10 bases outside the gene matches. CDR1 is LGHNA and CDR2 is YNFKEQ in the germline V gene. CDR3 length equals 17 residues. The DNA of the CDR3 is TGTGCCAGCAGCCAGGAAAACAGGGGAACCCCCTACAATGAGCAGTTCTTC. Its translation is CASSQENRGTPYNEQFF.

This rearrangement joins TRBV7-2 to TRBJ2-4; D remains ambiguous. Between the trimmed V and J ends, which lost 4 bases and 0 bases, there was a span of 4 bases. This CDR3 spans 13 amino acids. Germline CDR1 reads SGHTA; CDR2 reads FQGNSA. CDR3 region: CASSSLAKNIQYF. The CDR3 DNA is TGTGCCAGCAGCTCGTTAGCCAAAAACATTCAGTACTTC.

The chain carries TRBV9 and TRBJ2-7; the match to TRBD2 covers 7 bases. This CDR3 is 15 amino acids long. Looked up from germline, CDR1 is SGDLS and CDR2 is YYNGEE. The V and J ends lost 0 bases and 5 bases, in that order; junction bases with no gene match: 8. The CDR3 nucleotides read TGTGCCAGCAGCGTAGGAGGCGGGAGTCGCAACGAGCAGTACTTC. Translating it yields CASSVGGGSRNEQYF.

CDR3 nucleotide sequence: TGTGCCATAATTCCGGGACAGGGCCCCTACAATGAGCAGTTCTTC. As protein: CAIIPGQGPYNEQFF. V gene TRBV7-9 combines with J gene TRBJ2-1; 9 bases line up with TRBD1. Germline V CDR1 and CDR2: SEHNR, FQNEAQ (reference sequence). V shed 10 bases and J 2 bases; nucleotides not matched to a gene: 9. There are 15 residues in the CDR3.

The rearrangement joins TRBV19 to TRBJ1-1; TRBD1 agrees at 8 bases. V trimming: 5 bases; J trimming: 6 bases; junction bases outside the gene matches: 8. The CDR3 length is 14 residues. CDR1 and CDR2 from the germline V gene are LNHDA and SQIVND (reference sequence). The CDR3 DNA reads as TGTGCCAGTAGTTGGACAGGGAAGAGGGCTGAAGCTTTCTTT. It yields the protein CASSWTGKRAEAFF. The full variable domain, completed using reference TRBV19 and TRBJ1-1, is DGGITQSPKYLFRKEGQNVTLSCEQNLNHDAMYWYRQDPGQGLRLIYYSQIVNDFQKGDIAEGYSVSREKKESFPLTVTSAQKNPTAFYLCASSWTGKRAEAFFGQGTRLTVV.

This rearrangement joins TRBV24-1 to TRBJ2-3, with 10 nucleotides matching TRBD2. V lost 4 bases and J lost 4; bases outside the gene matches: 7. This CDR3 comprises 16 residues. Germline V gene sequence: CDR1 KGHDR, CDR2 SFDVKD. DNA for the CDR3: TGTGCCACCAGTGACTTAATAGCGGGAGGCGCAGATACGCAGTATTTT. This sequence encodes CATSDLIAGGADTQYF.

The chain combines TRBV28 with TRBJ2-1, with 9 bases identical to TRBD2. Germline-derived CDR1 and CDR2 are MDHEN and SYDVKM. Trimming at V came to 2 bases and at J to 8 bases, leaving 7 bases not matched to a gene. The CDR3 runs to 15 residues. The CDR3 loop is CASSLAGGHGDEQFF. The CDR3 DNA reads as TGTGCCAGCAGTTTAGCGGGGGGGCATGGAGATGAGCAGTTCTTC.